This T cell receptor beta chain derives from a study of beta chain features in type 1 diabetes. Looking at the study overall: The examined sorted cells totaled approximately 110 million across samples. Study results and limitations: There was a moderate but significant shortening of TCRB CDR3s in all four CD4+ subsets of Type 1 diabetes patients.

Every isolated RNA sample was fully reverse transcribed, so sequencing captured expressed TCRB transcripts. Clones were read by immunoSEQ multiplex PCR, and TCRdb kept only the in-frame ones, dropping some. The sample has a few hundred thousand clones, over 14% seen once; the top ten hold less than 0.02%. Germline CDR1 SGDLS, CDR2 YYNGEE. This CDR3 comprises 14 residues. Unmatched junction bases numbered 5, after V lost 1 base and J lost 4 bases. Remarks on this clone: Its antigen is as yet unknown.

Averaging roughly 100 mL, one heparinised blood draw was given by each donor. By way of CD45RO/CCR7/CD25/CD127/CD95/CD27, the CD4+ regulatory, stem cell-like memory, central memory and naive cells were sorted. The source material was naive CD4+ T cells from blood. The TCR originated in a young man with type 1 diabetes. The genes are TRBV9 and TRBJ2-7, with 7 bases fitting TRBD1. CDR3 region: CASSVQGDGYEQYF. The CDR3 DNA reads TGTGCCAGCAGCGTACAGGGGGATGGTTACGAGCAGTACTTC.